The T cell receptor (beta chain) described here comes from a study of Graves' ophthalmopathy and Graves' hyperthyroidism. As regards this clonotype: The junction departs from the called germline gene at one end, perhaps through a read error.

The CDR3 is made up of 14 amino acids. Germline CDR1 reads KGHSH; CDR2 reads LQKENI. Amplifying from RNA transcripts, the study obtained TCR beta CDR3 regions. In the first round, RT-PCR was carried out with HTBI primers, and a multiplex PCR formed the second round. Using its own MiXCR run on the multiplex PCR reads, TCRdb lists one record per CDR3 protein. The sample gives 620,000 or so distinct CDR3 sequences, about a fifth of which show up once; around 7% is in the top ten. V usage is TRBV18 and J usage is TRBJ1-1, with unresolved D. The sequenced sample consisted of peripheral blood. The TCR was taken from a woman younger than 35 with stable Graves' hyperthyroidism. Some clones in this sample may be carry-over from other donors' samples. CDR3 bases: TGTGCCAGCTCACCAGGTCCTCGGAACACTGACGCTTTCTTT. Its protein product is CASSPGPRNTDAFF.